Here is one T cell receptor (beta chain) with its context. The CDR3 is 15 amino acids. Losses at the gene ends were 0 bases for V and 4 bases for J; bases not matched to a gene: 4. In germline, CDR1 is SGHRS, CDR2 YFSETQ. The sample comes from a study of T cell changes during pregnancy in multiple sclerosis. The repertoire was sequenced with immunoSEQ multiplex PCR; TCRdb's copy has only in-frame clones and lacks some. The sample carries approximately 100,000 clones, approximately 90% recorded once. The V and J genes are TRBV5-1 and TRBJ1-5, with 7 bases that match TRBD1. This receptor was taken from a female donor with multiple sclerosis, enrolled in a pregnancy study. This material consisted of peripheral blood, taken after pregnancy. CDR3: CASSLAGGPNQPQHF. As DNA, the CDR3 is TGCGCCAGCAGCTTGGCAGGGGGTCCGAATCAGCCCCAGCATTTT. Supplemented by reference TRBV5-1 and TRBJ1-5, the full variable domain reads KAGVTQTPRYLIKTRGQQVTLSCSPISGHRSVSWYQQTPGQGLQFLFEYFSETQRNKGNFPGRFSGRQFSNSRSEMNVSTLELGDSALYLCASSLAGGPNQPQHFGDGTRLSIL.